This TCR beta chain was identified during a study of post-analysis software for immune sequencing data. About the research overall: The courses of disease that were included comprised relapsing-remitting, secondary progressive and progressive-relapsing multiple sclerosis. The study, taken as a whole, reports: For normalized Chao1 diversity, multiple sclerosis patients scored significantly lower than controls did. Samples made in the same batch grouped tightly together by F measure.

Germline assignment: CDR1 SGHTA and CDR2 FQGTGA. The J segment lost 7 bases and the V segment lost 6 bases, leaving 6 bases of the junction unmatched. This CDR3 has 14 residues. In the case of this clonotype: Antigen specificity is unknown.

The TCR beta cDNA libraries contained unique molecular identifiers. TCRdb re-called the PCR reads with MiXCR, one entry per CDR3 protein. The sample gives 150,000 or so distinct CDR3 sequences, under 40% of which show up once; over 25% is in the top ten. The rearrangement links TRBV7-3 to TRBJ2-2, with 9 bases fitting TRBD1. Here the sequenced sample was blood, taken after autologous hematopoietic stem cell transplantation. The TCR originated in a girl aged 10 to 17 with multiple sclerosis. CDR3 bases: TGTGCCAGCAGTACCGGGACAGGGCGCGGGGAGCTGTTTTTT. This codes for CASSTGTGRGELFF. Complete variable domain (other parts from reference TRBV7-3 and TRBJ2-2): GAGVSQTPSNKVTEKGKYVELRCDPISGHTALYWYRQSLGQGPEFLIYFQGTGAADDSGLPNDRFFAVRPEGSVSTLKIQRTERGDSAVYLCASSTGTGRGELFFGEGSRLTVL.